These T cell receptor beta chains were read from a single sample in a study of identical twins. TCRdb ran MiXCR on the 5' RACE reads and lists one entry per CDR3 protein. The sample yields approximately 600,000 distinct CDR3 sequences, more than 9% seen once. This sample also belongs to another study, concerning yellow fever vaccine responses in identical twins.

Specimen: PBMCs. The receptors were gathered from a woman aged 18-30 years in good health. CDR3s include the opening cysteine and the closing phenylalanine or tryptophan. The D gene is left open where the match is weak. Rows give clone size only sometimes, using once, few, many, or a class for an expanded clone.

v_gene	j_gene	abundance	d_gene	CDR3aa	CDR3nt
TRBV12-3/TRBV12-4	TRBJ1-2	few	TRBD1	CASSPTGVGYTF	TGTGCCAGCAGTCCGACAGGGGTTGGCTACACCTTC
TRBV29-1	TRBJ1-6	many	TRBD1	CSASTGSNSPLHF	TGCAGCGCCTCGACAGGGTCGAATTCACCCCTCCACTTT
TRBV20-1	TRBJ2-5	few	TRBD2	CSASSSSGETQYF	TGCAGTGCTTCAAGTTCTAGCGGGGAGACCCAGTACTTC
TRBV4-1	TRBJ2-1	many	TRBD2	CASSRLTTSGSGNEQFF	TGCGCCAGCAGCCGTTTGACCACTAGCGGGAGTGGCAATGAGCAGTTCTTC
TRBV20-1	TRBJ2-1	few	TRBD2	CSARALRASGQFF	TGCAGTGCTAGAGCCCTCCGGGCTAGCGGACAGTTCTTC
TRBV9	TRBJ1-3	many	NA	CASSVMEAFSGNTIYF	TGTGCCAGCAGCGTAATGGAAGCCTTCTCTGGAAACACCATATATTTT
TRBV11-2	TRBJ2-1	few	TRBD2	CASSPGLAGGSSYNEQFF	TGTGCCAGCAGCCCCGGACTAGCGGGAGGGTCCTCCTACAATGAGCAGTTCTTC
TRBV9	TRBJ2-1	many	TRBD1	CASSVGTGRNEQFF	TGTGCCAGCAGCGTAGGGACAGGGAGGAATGAGCAGTTCTTC
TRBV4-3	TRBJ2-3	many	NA	CASSQDEDRTQYF	TGCGCCAGCAGCCAAGATGAGGACCGTACGCAGTATTTT
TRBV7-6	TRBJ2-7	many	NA	CASSQGQNSYEQYF	TGTGCCAGCAGCCAAGGACAGAACTCCTACGAGCAGTACTTC
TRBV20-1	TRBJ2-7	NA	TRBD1	CSASWGGQGAEEQYF	TGCAGTGCTAGCTGGGGGGGACAGGGGGCTGAAGAGCAGTACTTC
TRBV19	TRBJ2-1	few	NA	CASSPRDWSSYNEQFF	TGTGCCAGTAGTCCGAGGGACTGGAGCTCCTACAATGAGCAGTTCTTC
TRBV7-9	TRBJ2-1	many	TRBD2	CASSAGLADNEQFF	TGTGCCAGCAGCGCGGGACTAGCGGACAATGAGCAGTTCTTC
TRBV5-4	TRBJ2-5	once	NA	CASTDSPIQETQYF	TGTGCCAGCACGGATAGCCCCATCCAAGAGACCCAGTACTTC
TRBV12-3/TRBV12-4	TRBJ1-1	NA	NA	CASSLSGSESGAFF	TGTGCCAGCAGTTTATCAGGGTCCGAGTCGGGAGCTTTCTTT
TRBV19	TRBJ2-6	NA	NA	CASTSARGVSGANVLTF	TGTGCCAGTACATCTGCCAGGGGCGTCTCTGGGGCCAACGTCCTGACTTTC
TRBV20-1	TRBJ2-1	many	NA	CSARDEGYGYNEQFF	TGCAGTGCTAGAGATGAAGGGTATGGCTACAATGAGCAGTTCTTC
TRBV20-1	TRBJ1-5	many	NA	CSAVYSNQPQHF	TGCAGTGCTGTCTATAGCAATCAGCCCCAGCATTTT
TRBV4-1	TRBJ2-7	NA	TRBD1	CASSPRDPGGYEQYF	TGCGCCAGCAGCCCGCGTGACCCAGGGGGCTACGAGCAGTACTTC
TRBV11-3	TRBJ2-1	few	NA	CASSLAAGTLYNEQFF	TGTGCCAGCAGCTTAGCCGCTGGAACCTTATACAATGAGCAGTTCTTC
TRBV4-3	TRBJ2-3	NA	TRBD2	CASSSRLTSGESGTDTQYF	TGCGCCAGCAGCTCCAGGCTGACTAGCGGAGAGAGCGGAACAGATACGCAGTATTTT
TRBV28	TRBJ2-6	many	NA	CASSFLGAGANVLTF	TGTGCCAGCAGTTTTTTGGGAGCTGGGGCCAACGTCCTGACTTTC
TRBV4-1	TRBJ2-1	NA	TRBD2	CASSQEVSGGVYNEQFF	TGCGCCAGCAGCCAAGAGGTTAGCGGGGGGGTCTACAATGAGCAGTTCTTC
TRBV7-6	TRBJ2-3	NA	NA	CASSPRVGTSTDTQYF	TGTGCCAGCAGCCCTAGGGTAGGGACTAGCACAGATACGCAGTATTTT
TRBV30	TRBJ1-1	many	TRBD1	CAWDGWGQGNTEAFF	TGTGCCTGGGATGGATGGGGACAGGGGAACACTGAAGCTTTCTTT
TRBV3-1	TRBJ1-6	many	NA	CASSPEIGAGVSPLHF	TGTGCCAGCAGCCCTGAAATTGGGGCAGGGGTTTCACCCCTCCACTTT
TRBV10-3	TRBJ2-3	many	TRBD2	CAIGPSSGTSGGTDTQYF	TGTGCCATCGGGCCCAGTTCCGGGACTAGCGGGGGCACAGATACGCAGTATTTT
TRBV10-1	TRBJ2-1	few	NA	CASSEDRPNEQFF	TGCGCCAGCAGTGAGGACAGGCCCAATGAGCAGTTCTTC
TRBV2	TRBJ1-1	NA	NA	CATKNGTNTEAFF	TGTGCCACCAAAAACGGAACGAACACTGAAGCTTTCTTT
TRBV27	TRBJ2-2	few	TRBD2	CASRDGVAGETGELFF	TGTGCCAGCAGGGACGGGGTAGCGGGAGAGACCGGGGAGCTGTTTTTT
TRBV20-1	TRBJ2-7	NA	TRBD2	CSFRPGLANEQYF	TGCAGTTTTAGGCCGGGACTAGCAAACGAGCAGTACTTC
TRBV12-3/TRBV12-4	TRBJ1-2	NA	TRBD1	CASSRQGINYGYTF	TGTGCCAGCAGTCGACAGGGGATTAACTATGGCTACACCTTC
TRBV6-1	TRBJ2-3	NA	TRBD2	CASDLGLAGGTDTQYF	TGTGCCAGCGACCTCGGACTAGCGGGGGGCACAGATACGCAGTATTTT
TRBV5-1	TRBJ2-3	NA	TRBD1	CASSLGLGQVSDTQYF	TGCGCCAGCAGCTTGGGATTGGGACAGGTTTCAGATACGCAGTATTTT
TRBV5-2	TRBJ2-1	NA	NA	CASNRSFSYNEQFF	TGTGCCAGCAATAGGAGCTTCTCCTACAATGAGCAGTTCTTC
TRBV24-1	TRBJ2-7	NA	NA	CATSGTSYEQYF	TGTGCCACCAGCGGGACCTCCTACGAGCAGTACTTC
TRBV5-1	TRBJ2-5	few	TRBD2	CASSLGKGTSGSETQYF	TGCGCCAGCAGCTTGGGGAAAGGGACTAGCGGGAGTGAGACCCAGTACTTC
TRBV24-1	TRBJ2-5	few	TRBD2	CATSRAGGPETQYF	TGTGCCACCAGCAGAGCGGGAGGGCCAGAGACCCAGTACTTC
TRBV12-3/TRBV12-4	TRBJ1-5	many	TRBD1	CASSLARDRGDRPQHF	TGTGCCAGCAGTTTAGCGAGGGACAGGGGGGATAGACCCCAGCATTTT
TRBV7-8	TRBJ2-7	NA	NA	CASSLSGQGGYEQYF	TGTGCCAGCAGCTTAAGCGGGCAGGGTGGATACGAGCAGTACTTC
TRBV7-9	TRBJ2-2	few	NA	CASSSPRHGANTGELFF	TGTGCCAGCAGCTCTCCCCGACATGGGGCGAACACCGGGGAGCTGTTTTTT
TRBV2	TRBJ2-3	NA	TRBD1	CASKPDRALTDTQYF	TGTGCCAGCAAGCCCGACAGGGCCCTCACAGATACGCAGTATTTT
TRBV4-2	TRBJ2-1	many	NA	CASSQVMQGFNEQFF	TGTGCCAGCAGCCAGGTCATGCAGGGTTTCAATGAGCAGTTCTTC
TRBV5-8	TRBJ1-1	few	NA	CASSSGPFGKTEAFF	TGTGCCAGCAGCTCCGGACCGTTCGGGAAAACTGAAGCTTTCTTT
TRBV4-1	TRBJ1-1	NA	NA	CASSQEGVMSAFF	TGCGCCAGCAGCCAAGAAGGGGTCATGAGCGCTTTCTTT
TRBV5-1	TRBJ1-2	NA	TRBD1	CASGQGAANYGYTF	TGCGCCAGCGGACAGGGGGCGGCTAACTATGGCTACACCTTC
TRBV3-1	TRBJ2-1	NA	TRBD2	CASSPSGGPGSKQFF	TGTGCCAGCAGTCCAAGCGGGGGGCCGGGGTCTAAGCAGTTCTTC
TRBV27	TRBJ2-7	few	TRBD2	CASSLLAGGPSYEQYF	TGTGCCAGCAGTTTATTAGCGGGGGGGCCCTCCTACGAGCAGTACTTC
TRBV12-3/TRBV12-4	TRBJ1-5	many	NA	CASSSTGTNQPQHF	TGTGCCAGCAGTTCAACCGGGACTAATCAGCCCCAGCATTTT
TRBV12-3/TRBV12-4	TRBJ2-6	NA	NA	CASGDHSGANVLTF	TGTGCCAGCGGTGATCACTCTGGGGCCAACGTCCTGACTTTC
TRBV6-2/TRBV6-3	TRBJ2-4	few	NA	CASSYLVGSTLTKNIQYF	TGTGCCAGCAGTTATCTTGTTGGGAGCACCCTTACCAAAAACATTCAGTACTTC
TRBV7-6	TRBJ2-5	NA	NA	CASSLVFQETQYF	TGTGCCAGCAGCTTAGTTTTCCAAGAGACCCAGTACTTC
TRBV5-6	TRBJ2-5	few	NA	CASSLLQRSTQETQYF	TGTGCCAGCAGCTTGCTTCAGAGATCCACACAAGAGACCCAGTACTTC
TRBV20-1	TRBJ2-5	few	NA	CSARFRGRNRETQYF	TGCAGTGCTAGGTTCCGGGGCCGAAATAGGGAGACCCAGTACTTC